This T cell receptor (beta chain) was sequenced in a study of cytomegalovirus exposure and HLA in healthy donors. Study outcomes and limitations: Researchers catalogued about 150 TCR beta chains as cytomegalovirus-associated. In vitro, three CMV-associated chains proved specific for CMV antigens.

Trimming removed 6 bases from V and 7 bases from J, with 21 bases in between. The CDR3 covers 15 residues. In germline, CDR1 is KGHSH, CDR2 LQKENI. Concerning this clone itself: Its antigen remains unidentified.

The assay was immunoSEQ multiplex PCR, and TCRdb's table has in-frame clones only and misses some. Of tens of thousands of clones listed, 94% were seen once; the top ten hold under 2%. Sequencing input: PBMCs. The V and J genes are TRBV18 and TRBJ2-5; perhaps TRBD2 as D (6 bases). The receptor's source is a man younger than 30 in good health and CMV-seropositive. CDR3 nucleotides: TGTGCCAGCTCCTACGGGACTGGAGGCCTGGGGACCCAGTACTTC. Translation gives CASSYGTGGLGTQYF.